The rows below give T cell receptor beta chains drawn from one sample of a study of T cell responses to AZD1222 COVID-19 vaccine. Profiled with immunoSEQ multiplex PCR; TCRdb holds only in-frame clones, not every one. The sample yields roughly 77,000 clones, around nine tenths seen once. The sequencing here drew on peripheral blood, taken 28 days after the second AZD1222 dose. Every receptor here comes from an adult who received the AZD1222 COVID-19 vaccine. Both conserved end residues are part of each CDR3. Fields, in order: V gene, D gene, J gene, clone size, CDR3 protein, CDR3 DNA. The D gene is left open where the match is weak. A clone size is listed for some rows: how often the clone was seen (once, few, many), or a class if it is expanded.

>TRBV6-5|NA|TRBJ2-1|few
CASAPGLSEFRRFF
TGTGCCAGCGCGCCGGGACTCTCCGAGTTTCGGCGGTTCTTC
>TRBV3-1/TRBV3-2|TRBD1|TRBJ1-2|NA
CASSLGTGTNYGYTF
TGTGCCAGCAGTCTCGGGACAGGAACTAACTATGGCTACACCTTC
>TRBV12-3/TRBV12-4|NA|TRBJ1-1|once
CASTKDARTEAFF
TGTGCCAGCACCAAGGACGCACGGACTGAAGCTTTCTTT
>TRBV11-2|NA|TRBJ1-2|NA
CASSLDIGAGALSYGYTF
TGTGCCAGCAGCTTAGATATCGGAGCAGGGGCCCTGAGCTATGGCTACACCTTC
>TRBV6-2/TRBV6-3|NA|TRBJ1-2|NA
CASSYGPGGYGYTF
TGTGCCAGCAGTTACGGACCGGGTGGCTATGGCTACACCTTC
>TRBV11-2|TRBD2|TRBJ2-1|NA
CASSKSAGATYNEQFF
TGTGCCAGCAGCAAATCAGCGGGAGCCACCTACAATGAGCAGTTCTTC
>TRBV12-5|NA|TRBJ1-4|NA
CASGLAEGGGEKLFF
TGTGCTAGTGGTTTGGCCGAGGGAGGTGGTGAAAAACTGTTTTTT
>TRBV6-2/TRBV6-3|NA|TRBJ2-7|NA
CASSTSAHEQYF
TGTGCCAGCAGTACTAGTGCCCACGAGCAGTACTTC
>TRBV7-3|TRBD2|TRBJ2-7|NA
CASRQTSGSYEQYF
TGTGCCAGCAGGCAGACTAGCGGCTCCTACGAGCAGTACTTC
>TRBV3-1/TRBV3-2|NA|TRBJ1-5|NA
CASSQEGQPQHF
TGTGCCAGCAGCCAAGAAGGACAGCCCCAGCATTTT
>TRBV4-2|TRBD1|TRBJ2-1|NA
CASSQGQGPYNEQFF
TGTGCCAGCAGCCAAGGACAGGGGCCCTACAATGAGCAGTTCTTC
>TRBV7-9|NA|TRBJ2-7|NA
CASSSRTHEQYF
TGTGCCAGCAGCTCCAGAACCCACGAGCAGTACTTC
>TRBV9|NA|TRBJ2-5|NA
CASSPISAGETQYF
TGTGCCAGCAGCCCAATCAGTGCCGGGGAGACCCAGTACTTC
>TRBV24-1|NA|TRBJ2-5|once
CATSDAGETQYF
TGTGCCACCAGTGATGCGGGAGAGACCCAGTACTTC
>TRBV6-5|NA|TRBJ1-2|NA
CASSYRGADYGYTF
TGTGCCAGCAGTTATAGAGGGGCAGACTATGGCTACACCTTC
>TRBV2|NA|TRBJ2-2|NA
CASSLGDANTGELFF
TGTGCCAGCAGTTTAGGGGACGCGAACACCGGGGAGCTGTTTTTT
>TRBV18|TRBD1|TRBJ1-1|NA
CASSPTGGLTEAFF
TGTGCCAGCTCACCCACAGGGGGCCTCACTGAAGCTTTCTTT
>TRBV5-5|TRBD1|TRBJ2-1|NA
CASSVLGQGAIDEQFF
TGTGCCAGCAGCGTCTTAGGACAGGGGGCGATCGATGAGCAGTTCTTC
>TRBV5-4|NA|TRBJ2-7|NA
CASRSTRGDEQYF
TGTGCCAGCAGGAGTACAAGGGGGGACGAGCAGTACTTC
>TRBV2|TRBD1|TRBJ1-2|NA
CASSGGQGYGGYTF
TGTGCCAGCAGCGGGGGACAGGGATACGGGGGCTACACCTTC
>TRBV27|NA|TRBJ2-7|once
CASSRFYEQYF
TGTGCCAGCAGTCGTTTCTACGAGCAGTACTTC
>TRBV7-8|NA|TRBJ1-1|NA
CASSPGRDTEAFF
TGTGCCAGCAGCCCGGGTCGAGACACTGAAGCTTTCTTT
>TRBV7-6|TRBD2|TRBJ2-3|NA
CASSPRLAGSPGDTQYF
TGTGCCAGCAGCCCCCGGTTAGCGGGATCCCCCGGAGATACGCAGTATTTT
>TRBV29-1|NA|TRBJ1-1|NA
CSTTMGENTEAFF
TGCAGCACAACCATGGGGGAGAACACTGAAGCTTTCTTT
>TRBV5-6|NA|TRBJ2-3|NA
CASSLGQADTQYF
TGTGCCAGCAGCCTGGGACAAGCAGATACGCAGTATTTT
>TRBV2|NA|TRBJ1-6|NA
CASTPRGPRSYNSPLHF
TGTGCCAGCACCCCCCGGGGCCCCCGCTCCTATAATTCACCCCTCCACTTT